Shown below are 24 T cell receptor beta chains from a single sample sequenced in a study of blood T cell repertoires in COVID-19. Sequencing was performed with immunoSEQ multiplex PCR; in TCRdb, only in-frame clones are kept and a portion is missing. The sample records more than 250,000 clones, roughly 80% being singletons. Sequenced: PBMCs or T cells enriched from blood (not recorded which). These receptors originate from a man aged 40-55 years who had been exposed to COVID-19.

The chain employs TRBV19 and TRBJ2-1, with 12 nucleotides matching TRBD1. The ends lost 6 bases at V and 9 bases at J; junction bases unmatched: 9. Germline V gene lookup returns CDR1 LNHDA and CDR2 SQIVND (reference sequence). The CDR3 has 15 residues. The CDR3 is CASRGDRGPWGEQFF. The CDR3, as DNA: TGTGCCAGTAGGGGGGACAGGGGGCCGTGGGGTGAGCAGTTCTTC.

The table lists this clone with a few counts. The chain carries TRBV15 and TRBJ1-5, with TRBD1 matching 9 bases. Germline trimming cut 2 bases from V and 4 bases from J; bases unmatched to any gene: 9. The germline V gene encodes CDR1 LNHNV and CDR2 YYDKDF (reference sequence). CDR3 length: 17 residues. CDR3 sequence reads: CATSRISDRGVNQPQHF. DNA for the CDR3: TGTGCCACCAGCAGAATCTCGGACAGGGGTGTTAATCAGCCCCAGCATTTT.

The genes are TRBV7-9 and TRBJ2-1; 11 nucleotides match TRBD2. The CDR3 contains 13 residues. The V gene's germline CDR1 is SEHNR and CDR2 FQNEAQ (reference sequence). Trimming removed 8 bases from V and 11 bases from J; junction bases left unmatched: 8. CDR3 coding DNA: TGTGCCAGCGACCCCACTAGCGGGGGACAGCAGTTCTTC. Translation: CASDPTSGGQQFF. The whole variable domain, filled in from reference TRBV7-9 and TRBJ2-1, reads DTGVSQNPRHKITKRGQNVTFRCDPISEHNRLYWYRQTLGQGPEFLTYFQNEAQLEKSRLLSDRFSAERPKGSFSTLEIQRTEQGDSAMYLCASDPTSGGQQFFGPGTRLTVL.

This clone turned up a few times. Sequence at one end of the junction differs from germline and may be a read error. This chain uses TRBV7-7 with TRBJ2-1; 9 bases agree with TRBD1. The CDR3 spans 15 residues. CDR1 and CDR2 from the germline V gene are SSHAT and FNYEAQ (reference sequence). The CDR3 DNA is TGTGCTAGCAGCGCAGCCGGGACAGGGCGGAATGAGCAGTTCTTC. Amino acid sequence: CASSAAGTGRNEQFF.

This clone was found once. The chain carries TRBV7-9 and TRBJ1-2; weak D call: TRBD1 (6 bases). This CDR3 has 15 residues. The germline V gene has CDR1 SEHNR and CDR2 FQNEAQ (reference sequence). V lost 4 bases to trimming and J lost 6 bases, with 18 bases between them. The CDR3: CASSSQHRDKDGYTF. The CDR3 DNA follows: TGTGCCAGCAGCTCCCAACACCGGGACAAAGATGGCTACACCTTC.

The rearrangement uses TRBV19 and TRBJ2-3, with 8 bases lining up with TRBD2. Per germline, CDR1 LNHDA and CDR2 SQIVND (reference sequence). The CDR3 has 14 residues. V lost 7 bases to trimming and J lost 6 bases; unmatched junction nucleotides: 9. CDR3 nucleotide sequence: TGTGCCAGTACCGAATCAGCGGGAGCTGATACGCAGTATTTT. Amino acids: CASTESAGADTQYF.

This clone has more than one count but fewer than ten. The chain couples TRBV9 to TRBJ1-2; 8 bases match TRBD1. The CDR3 runs 15 residues. The germline V gene encodes CDR1 SGDLS and CDR2 YYNGEE. The V and J ends lost 0 bases and 7 bases, in that order; junction bases with no gene match: 8. The CDR3 spells CASSVGTGQPFGYTF. CDR3 DNA: TGTGCCAGCAGCGTAGGGACAGGGCAGCCCTTTGGCTACACCTTC.

V is TRBV29-1 and J is TRBJ1-4; tentatively, D is TRBD1 (6 bases). Germline V CDR1 and CDR2: SQVTM, ANQGSEA. Trimming took off 7 bases at V and 0 bases at J, with 9 bases between the two ends. The CDR3 sequence is 13 residues long. CDR3 bases: TGCAGCGCCACAGGGTCAACTAATGAAAAACTGTTTTTT. Its translation: CSATGSTNEKLFF.

Only a few counts were recorded for this clone. The chain has TRBV29-1 and TRBJ2-1, with 9 bases fitting TRBD2. The CDR3 covers 13 residues. Germline CDR1 reads SQVTM; CDR2 reads ANQGSEA. J was trimmed by 8 bases and V by 4 bases; bases with no gene match: 6. The CDR3 DNA follows: TGCAGCGTTGTCTTAGCGGGAGTATATGAGCAGTTCTTC. Translating gives CSVVLAGVYEQFF.

The J gene is TRBJ1-5, the V gene TRBV29-1; D unclear. Germline V gene lookup returns CDR1 SQVTM and CDR2 ANQGSEA. CDR3 size: 12 residues. Trimming removed 4 bases at V and 7 bases at J, with 11 bases between. The CDR3 region is CSVGGPLQPQHF. DNA for the CDR3: TGCAGCGTTGGCGGGCCGCTACAGCCCCAGCATTTT.

This chain connects TRBV5-1 to TRBJ1-3; TRBD1 might be the D (5 bases). The CDR3 spans 14 residues. V was shortened by 0 bases and J by 4 bases, with 8 bases between the two germline ends. From germline, CDR1 is SGHRS and CDR2 YFSETQ. This CDR3 is CASSLGTFGNTIYF. CDR3 nucleotides: TGCGCCAGCAGCTTGGGGACATTCGGAAACACCATATATTTT. The full variable domain, in which reference TRBV5-1 and TRBJ1-3 provide the parts outside the CDR3, is KAGVTQTPRYLIKTRGQQVTLSCSPISGHRSVSWYQQTPGQGLQFLFEYFSETQRNKGNFPGRFSGRQFSNSRSEMNVSTLELGDSALYLCASSLGTFGNTIYFGEGSWLTVV.

V usage is TRBV27 and J usage is TRBJ2-1, with D possibly being TRBD1 (6 bases). Germline values: CDR1 MNHEY, CDR2 SMNVEV (reference sequence). V lost 6 bases and J 9 bases, leaving 27 bases between the germline ends. The CDR3 is 17 amino acids. In DNA form, the CDR3 reads TGTGCCAGCAGCGGAACGGCCGGGACATTAAGACGAGGTGAGCAGTTCTTC. Residues: CASSGTAGTLRRGEQFF.

CDR3 nucleotide sequence: TGTGCCAGCAGTTTAACGGGGTTCCGGCTGCCAAGCACAGATACGCAGTATTTT. As protein: CASSLTGFRLPSTDTQYF. This chain uses TRBV27 with TRBJ2-3; D may be TRBD2 (5 bases). The CDR3 spans 18 residues. Trimming took off 2 bases at V and 0 bases at J, with 18 bases between the two ends. Germline V gene lookup returns CDR1 MNHEY and CDR2 SMNVEV (reference sequence).

This clone appeared once. The V and J genes are TRBV7-8 and TRBJ1-4; unclear D gene. V shed 4 bases and J shed 8 bases, with 14 bases lying between them. The CDR3 is 14 amino acids. Per germline, CDR1 SGHVS and CDR2 FQNEAQ. DNA of the CDR3: TGTGCCAGCAGCTCCCGGATTCCAGGAGAAAAACTGTTTTTT. Protein product: CASSSRIPGEKLFF.

The V and J genes are TRBV2 and TRBJ1-2; TRBD1 is a possible D gene (6 bases). Germline V gene sequence: CDR1 SNHLY, CDR2 FYNNEI. The CDR3 length is 14 residues. V lost 3 bases, J lost 8 bases, and 16 bases lay in between. The CDR3 loop reads CASSDNFRGGGYTF. As DNA, the CDR3 is TGTGCCAGCAGTGACAATTTCCGGGGGGGCGGCTACACCTTC.

The chain combines TRBV7-9 with TRBJ1-2; D is possibly TRBD1 (6 bases). The CDR3 consists of 17 residues. From germline, CDR1 is SEHNR and CDR2 FQNEAQ (reference sequence). V gave up 1 base and J gave up 1 base, with 16 bases separating them. The CDR3 spells CASSLVRGGRGNYGYTF. The CDR3 DNA reads TGTGCCAGCAGCTTAGTGCGGGGGGGCCGAGGTAACTATGGCTACACCTTC.

This chain uses TRBV7-3 with TRBJ2-5; D possibly corresponds to TRBD2 (7 bases). This CDR3 region has 16 residues. CDR1 is SGHTA, CDR2 FQGTGA, per germline. V dropped 1 base and J dropped 1 base, with 13 bases sitting between them. The CDR3 DNA is TGTGCCAGCAGCTTAATGGGGCGGGGGCTCCAAGAGACCCAGTACTTC. Protein product: CASSLMGRGLQETQYF. The entire variable domain, with the rest obtained from reference TRBV7-3 and TRBJ2-5, is as follows: GAGVSQTPSNKVTEKGKYVELRCDPISGHTALYWYRQSLGQGPEFLIYFQGTGAADDSGLPNDRFFAVRPEGSVSTLKIQRTERGDSAVYLCASSLMGRGLQETQYFGPGTRLLVL.

The J gene is TRBJ2-7, the V gene TRBV3-1 (or the pseudogene TRBV3-2); tentative D call: TRBD1 (6 bases). Trimming cost V 6 bases and J 3 bases, with 18 bases left between them. Per germline, CDR1 LGHDT and CDR2 YNNKEL (reference sequence). This CDR3 spans 15 amino acids. The CDR3 is CASSLRSRGNYEQYF. The CDR3 DNA follows: TGTGCCAGCAGTCTAAGGAGCAGGGGAAACTACGAGCAGTACTTC.

To note about this clone: In the same sample, other DNA sequences code for this CDR3. The chain is built from TRBV18 and TRBJ2-7; D unclear. This CDR3 contains 13 residues. Trimming stripped 0 bases from V and 5 bases from J, with 8 bases between. Germline V gives CDR1 KGHSH, CDR2 LQKENI. CDR3 DNA: TGTGCCAGCTCACCACCCAGTATCAACGAGCAGTACTTC. This codes for CASSPPSINEQYF.

The chain recombines TRBV5-1 with TRBJ1-2; D gene unclear. Germline V gene lookup returns CDR1 SGHRS and CDR2 YFSETQ. V lost 0 bases, J lost 3 bases, and 12 bases lay in between. This CDR3 region has 15 residues. CDR3 in DNA: TGCGCCAGCAGCTTGGTAGAGGCAAGACACTATGGCTACACCTTC. It is translated as CASSLVEARHYGYTF.

The V call is TRBV6-1, the J call TRBJ1-3; D is undetermined. V shed 2 bases and J shed 4 bases, with 12 bases lying between them. CDR1 and CDR2 from the germline V gene are MNHNS and SASEGT. The length of the CDR3 is 15 residues. Written as DNA, the CDR3 is TGTGCCAGCAGTGAAACGGGGAAAGGCGGAAACACCATATATTTT. Translated, it gives CASSETGKGGNTIYF.

The J gene is TRBJ2-7, the V gene TRBV14; D unresolved. Trimming stripped 4 bases from V and 6 bases from J, with 19 bases between. The germline V gene has CDR1 SGHDN and CDR2 FVKESK. The CDR3 extends over 15 amino acids. CDR3: CASSRNLISSVEQYF. For the CDR3, the DNA is TGTGCCAGCAGCCGCAATCTGATCTCTTCGGTCGAGCAGTACTTC.

The V call is TRBV5-4, the J call TRBJ2-6; D remains unclear. Deletions cut 3 bases from V and 0 bases from J, with 7 bases between. Germline-derived CDR1 and CDR2 are SGHNT and YYREEE (reference sequence). This CDR3 region has 15 residues. The CDR3 sequence is CASSSHNSGANVLTF. CDR3 bases: TGTGCCAGCAGCTCACACAACTCTGGGGCCAACGTCCTGACTTTC.

This chain uses TRBV15 with TRBJ2-3; perhaps TRBD2 as D (6 bases). This CDR3 is built from 14 residues. The germline gives CDR1 LNHNV, CDR2 YYDKDF (reference sequence). Trimming removed 8 bases at V and 2 bases at J, with 14 bases between. CDR3 coding DNA: TGTGCCACCGGTCCGGCGGGAATCACAGATACGCAGTATTTT. It codes for CATGPAGITDTQYF.